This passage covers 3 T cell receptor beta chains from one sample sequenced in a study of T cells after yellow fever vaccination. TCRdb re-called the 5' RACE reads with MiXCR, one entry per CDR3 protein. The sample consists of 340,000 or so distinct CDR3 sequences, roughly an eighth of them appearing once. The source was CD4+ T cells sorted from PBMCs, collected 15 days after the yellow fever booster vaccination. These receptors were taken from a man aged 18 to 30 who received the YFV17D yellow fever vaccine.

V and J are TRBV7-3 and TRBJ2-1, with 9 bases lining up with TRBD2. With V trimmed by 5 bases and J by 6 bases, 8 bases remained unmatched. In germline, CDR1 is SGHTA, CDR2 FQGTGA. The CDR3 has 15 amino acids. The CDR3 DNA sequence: TGTGCCAGCAGCCGCGGGGGGGCCGACATCAATGAGCAGTTCTTC. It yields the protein CASSRGGADINEQFF.

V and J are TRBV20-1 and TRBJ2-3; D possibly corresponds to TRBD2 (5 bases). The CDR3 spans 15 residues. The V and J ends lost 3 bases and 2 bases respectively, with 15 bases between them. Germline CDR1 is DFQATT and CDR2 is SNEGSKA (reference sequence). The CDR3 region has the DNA TGCAGTGCTAGTGATAGGACTTCATTCACAGATACGCAGTATTTT. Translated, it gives CSASDRTSFTDTQYF.

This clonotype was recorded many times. CDR3 amino acids: CSAPNPPGVETQYF. For the CDR3, the DNA is TGCAGTGCTCCGAACCCCCCGGGGGTGGAGACCCAGTACTTC. The chain uses TRBV20-1 and TRBJ2-5; D is possibly TRBD2 (6 bases). This CDR3 region has 14 residues. V shed 5 bases and J shed 5 bases, with 18 bases lying between them. Per the germline V gene, CDR1 is DFQATT and CDR2 is SNEGSKA (reference sequence).